This T cell receptor beta chain was identified in a study of cytomegalovirus exposure and HLA in healthy donors. The study, taken as a whole, reports: Rare sequences made up most TCRs, while some public TCRs were found in many donors. Associated with cytomegalovirus, according to the listing, were some 150 TCR beta chains.

About this clone: No antigen is known for it.

The protocol was immunoSEQ multiplex PCR, while the TCRdb copy is restricted to in-frame clones and leaves out a portion. The table has roughly 71,000 clones, about 93% seen once. The sequence came from a woman under 30 in good health and CMV-seronegative. The sample taken for sequencing was PBMCs.

The CDR3: CASSIVAGSSYNEQFF. As DNA, the CDR3 is TGTGCCAGCAGCATAGTAGCGGGGAGCTCCTACAATGAGCAGTTCTTC. This sequence joins TRBV7-6 and TRBJ2-1, with TRBD2 matching over 8 bases. The CDR3 spans 16 residues. The germline V gene encodes CDR1 SGHVS and CDR2 FNYEAQ. The V and J ends lost 5 bases and 0 bases, in that order; junction bases with no gene match: 6.